A single sample gave rise to the 24 T cell receptor beta chains below, sequenced in a study of blood T cell repertoires in COVID-19. TCRdb's copy holds only in-frame clones and misses some; the assay was immunoSEQ multiplex PCR. There are 50,000 to 65,000 clones in the sample; around 92% occur only once, and roughly 4.5% lies in the top ten. Source material: peripheral blood. These TCRs come from a man in his fifties with active COVID-19.

In this sample, this clone turned up once. The chain uses TRBV7-2 and TRBJ2-7; 7 bases map to TRBD2. The CDR3 totals 15 residues. CDR1 and CDR2 from the germline V gene are SGHTA and FQGNSA. V was clipped by 5 bases and J by 2 bases; unmatched bases: 9. The CDR3 DNA reads as TGTGCCAGCAGCCAGCGGGGCGGGGGACCCTACGAGCAGTACTTC. Translating gives CASSQRGGGPYEQYF. The full variable domain, in which reference TRBV7-2 and TRBJ2-7 provide the parts outside the CDR3, is GAGVSQSPSNKVTEKGKDVELRCDPISGHTALYWYRQSLGQGLEFLIYFQGNSAPDKSGLPSDRFSAERTGGSVSTLTIQRTQQEDSAVYLCASSQRGGGPYEQYFGPGTRLTVT.

V gene TRBV7-2 combines with J gene TRBJ1-1; no firm D call. CDR1 and CDR2 from the germline V gene are SGHTA and FQGNSA. There are 14 residues in the CDR3. The germline V and J ends were trimmed by 3 bases and 1 base, with 9 bases remaining between them. The CDR3 DNA sequence: TGTGCCAGCAGCTTGTGGCAAAGGAACACTGAAGCTTTCTTT. This encodes CASSLWQRNTEAFF.

The V gene is TRBV3-1 (or the pseudogene TRBV3-2), the J gene TRBJ1-2; TRBD1 aligns across 9 bases. Germline values: CDR1 LGHDT, CDR2 YNNKEL (reference sequence). Trimming took 1 base from V and 4 from J; bases not matched to a gene: 4. The length of the CDR3 is 15 residues. This chain's CDR3 is CASSQAGQGGYGYTF. In nucleotides, the CDR3 is TGTGCCAGCAGCCAAGCGGGACAGGGTGGCTATGGCTACACCTTC.

The gene calls are TRBV25-1 and TRBJ1-4; D is uncertain. The CDR3 is 14 amino acids. V gave up 3 bases and J gave up 0 bases, with 5 bases separating them. Germline assignment: CDR1 MGHDK and CDR2 SYGVNS. CDR3: CASSEFSTNEKLFF. The DNA for the CDR3 is TGTGCCAGCAGTGAGTTCTCAACTAATGAAAAACTGTTTTTT. The complete variable domain, with remaining parts taken from reference TRBV25-1 and TRBJ1-4, reads EADIYQTPRYLVIGTGKKITLECSQTMGHDKMYWYQQDPGMELHLIHYSYGVNSTEKGDLSSESTVSRIRTEHFPLTLESARPSHTSQYLCASSEFSTNEKLFFGSGTQLSVL.

The chain uses TRBV7-2 and TRBJ2-7; D possibly corresponds to TRBD1 (5 bases). From germline, CDR1 is SGHTA and CDR2 FQGNSA. V lost 3 bases, J lost 6 bases, and 15 bases lay in between. This CDR3 has 14 amino acids. The CDR3 nucleotides read TGTGCCAGCAGCTTTAGGGGCAGGCCGGGCGAGCAGTACTTC. As protein: CASSFRGRPGEQYF.

This clone was counted a single time. This sequence joins TRBV7-8 and TRBJ2-1, with TRBD1 as a possible D gene (6 bases). Germline V gene lookup returns CDR1 SGHVS and CDR2 FQNEAQ. This CDR3 has 18 residues. V shed 4 bases and J shed 1 base, with 20 bases lying between them. The CDR3 spells CASSSLQGSLGSYNEQFF. DNA for the CDR3: TGTGCCAGCAGCTCACTACAGGGATCCCTAGGATCCTACAATGAGCAGTTCTTC.

This clone was seen only a few times. This rearrangement joins TRBV7-9 to TRBJ2-7, with unresolved D. Germline values: CDR1 SEHNR, CDR2 FQNEAQ (reference sequence). V was shortened by 5 bases and J by 0 bases, with 8 bases between the two germline ends. This CDR3 is 13 amino acids long. CDR3 protein: CASSPPSSYEQYF. In DNA form, the CDR3 reads TGTGCCAGCAGCCCGCCGAGCTCCTACGAGCAGTACTTC.

The V and J genes are TRBV18 and TRBJ2-5, with 8 bases matching TRBD2. Germline V gene lookup returns CDR1 KGHSH and CDR2 LQKENI. The CDR3 runs 15 residues. The ends lost 0 bases at V and 7 bases at J; junction bases unmatched: 7. The CDR3 loop reads CASSPPSTGGGTQYF. CDR3 DNA sequence: TGTGCCAGCTCACCACCGTCGACGGGAGGGGGGACCCAGTACTTC.

This clone was picked up one time. The chain links TRBV5-1 to TRBJ2-5; D ambiguous. Trimming took 5 bases from V and 5 from J, leaving 7 bases between them. From germline, CDR1 is SGHRS and CDR2 YFSETQ. This CDR3 has 11 residues. CDR3 bases: TGCGCCAGCAGTCTAAGTGAGACCCAGTACTTC. Protein sequence: CASSLSETQYF.

This rearrangement joins TRBV5-4 to TRBJ2-2; possibly TRBD1 for D (6 bases). V lost 0 bases, J lost 1 base, and 13 bases lay in between. The CDR3 is 17 amino acids. CDR1 SGHNT and CDR2 YYREEE come from the germline V gene (reference sequence). CDR3 protein: CASSLGTDYWNTGELFF. In DNA form, the CDR3 reads TGTGCCAGCAGCTTGGGGACAGACTACTGGAACACCGGGGAGCTGTTTTTT.

The V call is TRBV5-1, the J call TRBJ1-2, with D tentatively TRBD1 (5 bases). This CDR3 contains 15 residues. Trimming removed 3 bases at V and 4 bases at J, with 16 bases between. In germline, CDR1 is SGHRS, CDR2 YFSETQ. CDR3 coding DNA: TGCGCCAGCAGCTCCGACACGGGGGGAATCTATGGCTACACCTTC. Translation: CASSSDTGGIYGYTF.

The chain has TRBV10-1 and TRBJ2-7; 8 bases fit TRBD1. The CDR3 spans 15 residues. Trimming took 3 bases from V and 2 from J; bases not matched to a gene: 6. Germline CDR1 and CDR2: WNHNN and SYGVQD (reference sequence). CDR3 sequence (DNA): TGCGCCAGCAGTGAAACCGGGACAGGAACCTACGAGCAGTACTTC. This sequence encodes CASSETGTGTYEQYF.

This clone showed up just a few times. This chain links TRBV5-6 with TRBJ2-4; D is ambiguous. Germline V gene data show CDR1 as SGHDT and CDR2 as YYEEEE. CDR3 size: 19 residues. V was cut by 1 base and J by 2 bases, with 22 bases left in between. CDR3 nucleotides: TGTGCCAGCAGCTTGTTTCTCGGGTCACTCGCTACCACCAAAAACATTCAGTACTTC. It yields the protein CASSLFLGSLATTKNIQYF.

This chain connects TRBV18 to TRBJ2-7; D may be TRBD2 (6 bases). V shed 6 bases and J shed 7 bases, with 19 bases lying between them. Looked up from germline, CDR1 is KGHSH and CDR2 is LQKENI. CDR3 length: 14 residues. The CDR3 bases are TGTGCCAGCTCGCCCCAATCCAACAGCGGGGAGCAGTACTTC. Encoded protein: CASSPQSNSGEQYF.

This chain joins TRBV7-3 and TRBJ2-6, with D perhaps TRBD1 (6 bases). Germline CDR1 SGHTA, CDR2 FQGTGA. CDR3 size: 19 residues. V gave up 5 bases and J gave up 0 bases, with 20 bases separating them. The CDR3 sequence is CASSPKAGTHTSGANVLTF. The CDR3 nucleotides read TGTGCCAGCAGCCCAAAGGCCGGGACACACACCTCTGGGGCCAACGTCCTGACTTTC.

This clone showed up just once. The V gene is TRBV29-1, the J gene TRBJ1-4; D is possibly TRBD1 (6 bases). From germline, CDR1 is SQVTM and CDR2 ANQGSEA. The CDR3 is made up of 13 amino acids. Trimming pared 8 bases from V and 5 bases from J, leaving 15 bases between. CDR3 amino acids: CSIGGAPNEKLFF. CDR3 coding DNA: TGCAGCATAGGGGGGGCCCCGAATGAAAAACTGTTTTTT.

The J gene is TRBJ1-2, the V gene TRBV5-6; D perhaps matches TRBD1 (6 bases). CDR3 length: 16 residues. Germline V gives CDR1 SGHDT, CDR2 YYEEEE. V lost 1 base and J lost 4, with 17 bases in between. CDR3 in DNA: TGTGCCAGCAGCTTGAGTGAGGGGGGGCGCGTCTATGGCTACACCTTC. It specifies CASSLSEGGRVYGYTF.

The chain is built from TRBV9 and TRBJ2-7; maybe TRBD1 (6 bases). The V end was cut by 3 bases, the J end by 2 bases, with 18 bases between. The V gene's germline CDR1 is SGDLS and CDR2 YYNGEE. The CDR3 is 16 residues long. The CDR3 is CASSATPDRSPYEQYF. CDR3 in DNA: TGTGCCAGCAGCGCTACCCCCGACAGGAGCCCCTACGAGCAGTACTTC.

The rearrangement links TRBV6-4 to TRBJ2-6; 7 bases match TRBD1. Unmatched junction bases numbered 11, after V lost 6 bases and J lost 0 bases. The CDR3 is 18 amino acids. Per the germline V gene, CDR1 is MRHNA and CDR2 is SNTAGT. The CDR3 nucleotides read TGTGCCAGCAGGCTGTCCGACAGGGTTTTCTCTGGGGCCAACGTCCTGACTTTC. This codes for CASRLSDRVFSGANVLTF.

The chain combines TRBV4-2 with TRBJ1-5; 7 nucleotides align to TRBD1. The length of the CDR3 is 16 residues. Germline CDR1 and CDR2: LGHNA and YNFKEQ. After removal of 1 base from V and 0 bases from J, the junction contained 3 bases not matched to a gene. The CDR3 nucleotides are TGTGCCAGCAGCCAAGTAGACAGGGATAGCAATCAGCCCCAGCATTTT. Protein: CASSQVDRDSNQPQHF.

This chain links TRBV5-1 with TRBJ1-1; tentative D call: TRBD1 (5 bases). V was cut by 3 bases and J by 3 bases, with 9 bases left in between. The CDR3 has 13 residues. Germline V lookup: CDR1 SGHRS, CDR2 YFSETQ. The chain's CDR3 is CASSSSGDTEAFF. The CDR3 DNA sequence: TGCGCCAGCAGCTCCTCGGGGGACACTGAAGCTTTCTTT.

V usage is TRBV5-1 and J usage is TRBJ1-1, with 9 bases lining up with TRBD1. The CDR3 is 14 amino acids. Germline V CDR1 and CDR2: SGHRS, YFSETQ. V dropped 2 bases and J dropped 5; count of bases not matched to a gene: 4. CDR3 loop: CASSLQGARTEAFF. The DNA of the CDR3 is TGCGCCAGCAGCTTACAGGGGGCAAGGACTGAAGCTTTCTTT.

V usage is TRBV28 and J usage is TRBJ1-1; 9 bases are a match to TRBD1. There are 12 residues in the CDR3. Germline assignment: CDR1 MDHEN and CDR2 SYDVKM. V was pared by 8 bases and J by 8 bases, with 6 bases of the junction left unmatched. This CDR3 reads CASWNRGLEAFF. The CDR3 DNA reads as TGTGCCAGCTGGAACAGGGGGCTAGAAGCTTTCTTT. Using reference TRBV28 and TRBJ1-1 for the parts outside the CDR3, the full variable domain is DVKVTQSSRYLVKRTGEKVFLECVQDMDHENMFWYRQDPGLGLRLIYFSYDVKMKEKGDIPEGYSVSREKKERFSLILESASTNQTSMYLCASWNRGLEAFFGQGTRLTVV.

V and J are TRBV4-1 and TRBJ1-6, with D possibly TRBD1 on 6 matching bases. The ends were cut back, 0 bases at V and 13 bases at J, with 16 bases in the middle. The CDR3 loop spans 15 amino acids. The germline gives CDR1 MGHRA, CDR2 YSYEKL. The CDR3 DNA sequence: TGCGCCAGCAGCCAAGAGTGGCAGGGGAATCTTCCCCTCCACTTT. It yields the protein CASSQEWQGNLPLHF.